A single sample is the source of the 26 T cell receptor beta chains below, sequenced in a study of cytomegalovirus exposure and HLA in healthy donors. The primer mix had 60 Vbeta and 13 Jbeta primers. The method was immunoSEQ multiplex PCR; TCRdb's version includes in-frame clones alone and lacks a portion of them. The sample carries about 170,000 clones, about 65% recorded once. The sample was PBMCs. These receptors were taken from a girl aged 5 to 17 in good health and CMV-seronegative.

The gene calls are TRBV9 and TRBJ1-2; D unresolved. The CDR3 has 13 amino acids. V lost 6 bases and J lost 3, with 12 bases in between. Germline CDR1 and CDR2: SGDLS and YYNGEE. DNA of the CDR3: TGTGCCAGCAACGCAAGGGAGGACTATGGCTACACCTTC. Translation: CASNAREDYGYTF.

CDR3 amino acids: CASSSRQGIYEQYF. In nucleotides, the CDR3 is TGTGCCAGCAGCTCCCGACAGGGGATCTACGAGCAGTACTTC. J is TRBJ2-7 and V is TRBV7-9, with 8 positions matching TRBD1. The CDR3 runs to 14 residues. Looked up from germline, CDR1 is SEHNR and CDR2 is FQNEAQ (reference sequence). The V and J ends lost 4 bases and 3 bases, in that order; junction bases with no gene match: 5.

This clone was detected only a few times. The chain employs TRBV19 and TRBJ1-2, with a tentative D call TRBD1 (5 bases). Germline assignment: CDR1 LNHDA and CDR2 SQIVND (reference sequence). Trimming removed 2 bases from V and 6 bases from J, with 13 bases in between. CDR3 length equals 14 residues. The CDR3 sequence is CASSIYTGGDGYTF. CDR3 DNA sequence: TGTGCCAGTAGTATATATACTGGAGGGGATGGCTACACCTTC.

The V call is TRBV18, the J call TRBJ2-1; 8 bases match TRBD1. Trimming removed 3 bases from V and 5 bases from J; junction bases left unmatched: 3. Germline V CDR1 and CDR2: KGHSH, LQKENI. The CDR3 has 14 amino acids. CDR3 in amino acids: CASSPGQVNNEQFF. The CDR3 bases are TGTGCCAGCTCACCGGGACAGGTTAACAATGAGCAGTTCTTC.

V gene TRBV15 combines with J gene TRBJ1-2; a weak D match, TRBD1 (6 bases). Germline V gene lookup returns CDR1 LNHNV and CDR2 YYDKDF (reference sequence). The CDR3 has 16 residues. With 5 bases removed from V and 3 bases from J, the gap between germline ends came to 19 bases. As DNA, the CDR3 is TGTGCCACCAGCGGAACGATGACAGGTTTGCACTATGGCTACACCTTC. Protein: CATSGTMTGLHYGYTF.

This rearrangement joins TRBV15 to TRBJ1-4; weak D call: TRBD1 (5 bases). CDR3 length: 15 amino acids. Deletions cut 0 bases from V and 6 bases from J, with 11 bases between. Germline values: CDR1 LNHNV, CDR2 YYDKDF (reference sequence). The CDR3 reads CATSREGGRYEKLFF. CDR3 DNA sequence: TGTGCCACCAGCAGAGAGGGGGGGAGATATGAAAAACTGTTTTTT. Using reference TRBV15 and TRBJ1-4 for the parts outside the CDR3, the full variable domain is DAMVIQNPRYQVTQFGKPVTLSCSQTLNHNVMYWYQQKSSQAPKLLFHYYDKDFNNEADTPDNFQSRRPNTSFCFLDIRSPGLGDTAMYLCATSREGGRYEKLFFGSGTQLSVL.

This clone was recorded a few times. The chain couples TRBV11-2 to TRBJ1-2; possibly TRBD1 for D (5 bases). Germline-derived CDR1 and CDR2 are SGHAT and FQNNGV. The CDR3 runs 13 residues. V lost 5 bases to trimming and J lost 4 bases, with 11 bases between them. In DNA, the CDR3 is TGTGCCAGCAGCCCGGGAGGGACCTATGGCTACACCTTC. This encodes CASSPGGTYGYTF.

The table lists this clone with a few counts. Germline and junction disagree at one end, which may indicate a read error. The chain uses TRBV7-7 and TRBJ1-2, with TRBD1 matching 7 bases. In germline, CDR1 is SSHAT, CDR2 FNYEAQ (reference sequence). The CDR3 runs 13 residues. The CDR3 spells CASSSRQGYGYTF. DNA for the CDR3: TGTGCTAGCAGCTCCCGACAGGGTTATGGCTACACCTTC.

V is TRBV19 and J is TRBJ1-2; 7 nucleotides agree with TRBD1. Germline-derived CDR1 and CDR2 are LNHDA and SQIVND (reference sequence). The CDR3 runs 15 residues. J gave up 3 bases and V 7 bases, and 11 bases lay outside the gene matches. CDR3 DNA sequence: TGTGCCAGTATGCCAAGCAGGGGGGTTTACTATGGCTACACCTTC. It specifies CASMPSRGVYYGYTF.

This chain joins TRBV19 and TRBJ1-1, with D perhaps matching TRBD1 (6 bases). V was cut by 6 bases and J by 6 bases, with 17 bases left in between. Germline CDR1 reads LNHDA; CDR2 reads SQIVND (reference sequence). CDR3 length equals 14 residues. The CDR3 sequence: CASSLRAGAPEAFF. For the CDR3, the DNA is TGTGCCAGTAGCCTCCGGGCGGGGGCCCCTGAAGCTTTCTTT. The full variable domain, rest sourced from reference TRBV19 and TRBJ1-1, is DGGITQSPKYLFRKEGQNVTLSCEQNLNHDAMYWYRQDPGQGLRLIYYSQIVNDFQKGDIAEGYSVSREKKESFPLTVTSAQKNPTAFYLCASSLRAGAPEAFFGQGTRLTVV.

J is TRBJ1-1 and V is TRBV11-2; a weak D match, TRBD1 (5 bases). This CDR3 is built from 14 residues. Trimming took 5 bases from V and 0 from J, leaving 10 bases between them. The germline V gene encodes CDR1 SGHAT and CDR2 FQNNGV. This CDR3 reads CASSPGNVNTEAFF. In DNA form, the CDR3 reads TGTGCCAGCAGCCCAGGGAACGTGAACACTGAAGCTTTCTTT.

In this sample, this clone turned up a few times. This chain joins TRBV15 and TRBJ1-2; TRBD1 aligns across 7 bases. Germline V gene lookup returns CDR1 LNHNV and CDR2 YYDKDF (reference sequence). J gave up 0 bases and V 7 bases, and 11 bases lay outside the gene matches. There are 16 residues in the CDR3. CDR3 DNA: TGTGCCACCACCCCTCGGGGACAGCGAGCTAACTATGGCTACACCTTC. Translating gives CATTPRGQRANYGYTF.

CDR3 sequence: CASSHRDSGYTF. For the CDR3, the DNA is TGTGCCAGCAGCCACCGGGACTCTGGCTACACCTTC. The V call is TRBV7-9, the J call TRBJ1-2, with a weak D call TRBD1 (5 bases). Looked up from germline, CDR1 is SEHNR and CDR2 is FQNEAQ (reference sequence). The CDR3 covers 12 residues. Trimming shortened V by 5 bases and J by 7 bases, and 11 bases separated the two germline ends.

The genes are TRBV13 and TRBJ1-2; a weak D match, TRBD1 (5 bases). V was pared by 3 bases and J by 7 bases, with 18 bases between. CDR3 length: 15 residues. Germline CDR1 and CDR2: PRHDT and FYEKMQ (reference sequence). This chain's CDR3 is CASSFREAGDSGYTF. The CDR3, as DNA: TGTGCCAGCAGCTTCCGGGAAGCGGGGGATTCTGGCTACACCTTC. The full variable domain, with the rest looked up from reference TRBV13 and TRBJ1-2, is AAGVIQSPRHLIKEKRETATLKCYPIPRHDTVYWYQQGPGQDPQFLISFYEKMQSDKGSIPDRFSAQQFSDYHSELNMSSLELGDSALYFCASSFREAGDSGYTFGSGTRLTVV.

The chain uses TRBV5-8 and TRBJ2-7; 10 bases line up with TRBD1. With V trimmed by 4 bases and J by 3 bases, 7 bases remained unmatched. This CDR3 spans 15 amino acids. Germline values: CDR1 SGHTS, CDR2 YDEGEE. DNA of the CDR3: TGTGCCAGCAGCATGACCGGGACAGGGGTCTACGAGCAGTACTTC. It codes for CASSMTGTGVYEQYF.

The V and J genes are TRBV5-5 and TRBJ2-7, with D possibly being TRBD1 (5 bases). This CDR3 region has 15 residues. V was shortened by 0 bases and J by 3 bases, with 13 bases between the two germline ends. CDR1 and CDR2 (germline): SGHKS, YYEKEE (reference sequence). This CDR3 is CASSLGQTKDYEQYF. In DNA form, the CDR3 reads TGTGCCAGCAGCTTGGGACAGACGAAAGACTACGAGCAGTACTTC.

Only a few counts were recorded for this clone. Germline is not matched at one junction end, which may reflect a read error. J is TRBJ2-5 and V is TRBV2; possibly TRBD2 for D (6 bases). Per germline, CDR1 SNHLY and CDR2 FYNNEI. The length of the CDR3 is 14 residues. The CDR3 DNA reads TGTGCCGGTCGGGACTCGATAATACAAGGGACCCAGTACTTC. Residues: CAGRDSIIQGTQYF.

The CDR3 DNA is TGTGCCAGCAGCTTAGAGGTCAGGGTTGGGAGGTACAATGAGCAGTTCTTC. As protein: CASSLEVRVGRYNEQFF. The chain carries TRBV7-9 and TRBJ2-1; D is possibly TRBD2 (6 bases). Germline V CDR1 and CDR2: SEHNR, FQNEAQ (reference sequence). The CDR3 runs 17 residues. Trimming removed 1 base from V and 4 bases from J, with 17 bases in between.

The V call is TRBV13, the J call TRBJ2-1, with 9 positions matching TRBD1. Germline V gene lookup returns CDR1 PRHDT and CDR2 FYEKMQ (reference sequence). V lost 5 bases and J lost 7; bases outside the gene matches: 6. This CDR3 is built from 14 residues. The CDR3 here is CASSSQQGANEQFF. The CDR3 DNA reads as TGTGCCAGCAGCAGCCAACAGGGGGCAAATGAGCAGTTCTTC.

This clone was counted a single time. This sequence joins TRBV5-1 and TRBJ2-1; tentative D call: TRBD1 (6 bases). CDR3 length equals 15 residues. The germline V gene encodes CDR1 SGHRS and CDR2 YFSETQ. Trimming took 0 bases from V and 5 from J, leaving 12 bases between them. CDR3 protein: CASSLVQGRNNEQFF. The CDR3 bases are TGCGCCAGCAGCTTGGTTCAGGGGCGTAACAATGAGCAGTTCTTC.

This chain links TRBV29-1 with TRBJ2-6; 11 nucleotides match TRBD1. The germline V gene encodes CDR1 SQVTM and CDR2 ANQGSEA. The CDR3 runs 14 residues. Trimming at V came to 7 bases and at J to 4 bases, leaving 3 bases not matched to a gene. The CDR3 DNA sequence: TGCAGCGCCGGACAGGGGGCAGGGGCCAACGTCCTGACTTTC. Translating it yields CSAGQGAGANVLTF.

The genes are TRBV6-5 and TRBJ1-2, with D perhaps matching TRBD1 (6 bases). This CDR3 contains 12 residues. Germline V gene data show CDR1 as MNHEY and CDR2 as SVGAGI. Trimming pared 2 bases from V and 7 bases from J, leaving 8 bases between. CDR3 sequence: CASSYKGVGYTF. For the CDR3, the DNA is TGTGCCAGCAGTTACAAGGGGGTTGGCTACACCTTC.

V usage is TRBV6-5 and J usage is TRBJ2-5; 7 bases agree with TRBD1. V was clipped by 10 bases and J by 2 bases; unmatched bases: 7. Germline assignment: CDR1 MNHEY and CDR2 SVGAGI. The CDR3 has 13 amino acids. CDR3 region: CATAQGRQETQYF. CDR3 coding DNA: TGTGCCACCGCACAGGGGCGGCAAGAGACCCAGTACTTC.

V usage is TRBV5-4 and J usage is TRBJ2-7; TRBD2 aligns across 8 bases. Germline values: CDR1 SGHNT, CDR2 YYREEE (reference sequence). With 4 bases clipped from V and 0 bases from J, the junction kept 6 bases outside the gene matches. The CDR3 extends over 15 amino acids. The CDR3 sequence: CASSPPTSGSYEQYF. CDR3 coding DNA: TGTGCCAGCAGCCCACCCACTAGCGGCTCCTACGAGCAGTACTTC.

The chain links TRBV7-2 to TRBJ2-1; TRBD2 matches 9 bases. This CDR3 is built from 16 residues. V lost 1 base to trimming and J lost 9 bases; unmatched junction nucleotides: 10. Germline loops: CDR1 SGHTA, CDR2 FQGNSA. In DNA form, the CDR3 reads TGTGCCAGCAGCTTAGGACTAGCGGCTGGGTTGGGTGAGCAGTTCTTC. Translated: CASSLGLAAGLGEQFF. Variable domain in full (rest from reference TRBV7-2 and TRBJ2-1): GAGVSQSPSNKVTEKGKDVELRCDPISGHTALYWYRQSLGQGLEFLIYFQGNSAPDKSGLPSDRFSAERTGGSVSTLTIQRTQQEDSAVYLCASSLGLAAGLGEQFFGPGTRLTVL.

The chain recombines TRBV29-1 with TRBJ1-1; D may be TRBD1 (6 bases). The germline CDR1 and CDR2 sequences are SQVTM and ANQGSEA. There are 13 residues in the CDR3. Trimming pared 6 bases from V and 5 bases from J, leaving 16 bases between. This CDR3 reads CSVDSARLTEAFF. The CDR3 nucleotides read TGCAGCGTGGACAGTGCACGATTGACTGAAGCTTTCTTT. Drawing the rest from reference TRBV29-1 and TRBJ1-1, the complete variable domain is SAVISQKPSRDICQRGTSLTIQCQVDSQVTMMFWYRQQPGQSLTLIATANQGSEATYESGFVIDKFPISRPNLTFSTLTVSNMSPEDSSIYLCSVDSARLTEAFFGQGTRLTVV.